The clone carrying this TCR beta chain was observed a few times. The data were obtained in a study of patients and donors after allogeneic stem cell transplantation. Using its own MiXCR run on the RT-PCR reads, TCRdb lists one record per CDR3 protein. Of about a million distinct CDR3 sequences listed, 18% are singletons. Per the germline V gene, CDR1 is LGHNA and CDR2 is YSLEER. With V trimmed by 6 bases and J by 4 bases, 8 bases remained unmatched. This CDR3 spans 14 amino acids. This TCR was recovered from a human donor who was either an allogeneic HSCT recipient or a stem cell or donor lymphocyte infusion donor (not recorded which). It is not recorded whose cells these are; they may come from a transplant donor. The chain uses TRBV4-3 and TRBJ1-2, with 7 bases lining up with TRBD1. The sequenced material came from blood, either unsorted or a sorted T cell fraction (not recorded which). The CDR3 sequence: CASSLSGTAYGYTF. CDR3 DNA sequence: TGCGCCAGCAGTTTATCTGGGACAGCCTATGGCTACACCTTC.